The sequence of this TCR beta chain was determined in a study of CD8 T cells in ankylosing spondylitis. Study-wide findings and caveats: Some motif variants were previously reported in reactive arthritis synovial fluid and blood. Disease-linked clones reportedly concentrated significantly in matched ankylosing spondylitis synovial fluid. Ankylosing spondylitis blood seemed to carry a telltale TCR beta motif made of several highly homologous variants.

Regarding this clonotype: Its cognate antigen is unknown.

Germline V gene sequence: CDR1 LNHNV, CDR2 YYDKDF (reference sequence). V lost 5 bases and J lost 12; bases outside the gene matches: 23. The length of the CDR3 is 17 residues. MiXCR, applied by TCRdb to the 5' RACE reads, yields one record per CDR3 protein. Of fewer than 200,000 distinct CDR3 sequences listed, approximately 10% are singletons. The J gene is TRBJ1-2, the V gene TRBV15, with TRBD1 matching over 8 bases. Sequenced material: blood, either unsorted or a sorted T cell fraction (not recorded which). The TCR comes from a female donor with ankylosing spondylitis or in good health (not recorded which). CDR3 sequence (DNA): TGTGCCACCAGCGGCACAAGTGGACAGGGTGTTGGGTTGGGGCACACCTTC. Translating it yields CATSGTSGQGVGLGHTF.